The clone carrying this T cell receptor (beta chain) showed up many times. Its cognate antigen is unknown. CDR3 length equals 15 residues. Germline CDR1 DFQATT, CDR2 SNEGSKA (reference sequence). Trimming cost V 6 bases and J 9 bases; bases outside gene matches: 14. These data originate in a study of CD8 T cells in ankylosing spondylitis. Construction of TCR beta libraries was performed using quantitative 5'-RACE with molecular barcodes. One entry per CDR3 protein results from TCRdb running MiXCR on the 5' RACE reads. The sample has around 220,000 distinct CDR3 sequences, roughly 10% seen once. Findings and limits, study-wide: Disease-associated clonotypes exhibited CD8+ identity and were relatively infrequent in peripheral blood. In ankylosing spondylitis patients, matched synovial fluid reportedly showed significant enrichment of disease-linked clones. What appeared characteristic of ankylosing spondylitis blood was a TCR beta motif of 7 or 8 highly homologous variants.

This rearrangement joins TRBV20-1 to TRBJ2-2, with 9 bases lining up with TRBD1. The sample consisted of blood, either unsorted or a sorted T cell fraction (not recorded which). The receptor was derived from a male donor with ankylosing spondylitis or in good health (not recorded which). The CDR3 DNA follows: TGCAGTGCGCCTGTCCGTGGACAGGGGAGCCGGGAGCTGTTTTTT. Protein: CSAPVRGQGSRELFF.